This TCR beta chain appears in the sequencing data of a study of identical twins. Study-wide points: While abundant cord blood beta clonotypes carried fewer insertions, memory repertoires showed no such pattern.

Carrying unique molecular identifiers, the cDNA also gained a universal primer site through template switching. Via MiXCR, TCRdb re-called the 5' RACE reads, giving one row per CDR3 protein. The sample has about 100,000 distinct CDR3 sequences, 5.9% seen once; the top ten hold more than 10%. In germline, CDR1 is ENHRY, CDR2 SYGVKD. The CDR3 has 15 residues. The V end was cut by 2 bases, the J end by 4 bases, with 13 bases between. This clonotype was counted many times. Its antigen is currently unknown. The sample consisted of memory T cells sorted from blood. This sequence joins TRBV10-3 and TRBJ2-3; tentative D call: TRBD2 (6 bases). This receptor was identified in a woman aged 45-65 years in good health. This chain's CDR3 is CAISEPSGASDTQYF. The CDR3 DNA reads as TGTGCCATCAGTGAGCCGTCGGGAGCTTCAGATACGCAGTATTTT.